These T cell receptor beta chains were read from a single sample in a study of blood T cell repertoires in COVID-19. Libraries were prepared by immunoSEQ multiplex PCR; TCRdb keeps only in-frame clonotypes and omits some of them. The sample lists fewer than 150,000 clones, about 80% occurring once. Sequenced input: PBMCs or T cells enriched from blood (not recorded which). The source is a man aged 45-60 years in a cohort exposed to, infected with or recovered from COVID-19 (not recorded which). Each CDR3 is given without its conserved first and last residue. Each record gives: CDR3 protein, V gene.

ASSKASGLYEQY	TRBV21-1
ASSLDRGLDGYT	TRBV5-4
ASSRPGSYNEQF	TRBV28
ASSKASFEQL	TRBV12-3/TRBV12-4
ASSAEAGTSYNEQF	TRBV4-2
ASTGRGEQY	TRBV19
ASSYQTSGSYEQF	TRBV6-5
ASSFDVAENTGELF	TRBV5-8
ASSPLSSLESGNTIY	TRBV14
ASSSRQGNNQPQH	TRBV27
ASSEPTGTAVVYGYT	TRBV28
AISETKIGAFVYGYT	TRBV10-3